This T cell receptor beta chain derives from a study of spatial heterogeneity in lung cancer. Study overall: Detection consistently yielded more beta chains than alpha chains. Raw reads showed each unique TCR and UMI combination turning up more than ten times on average.

The CDR3 has 15 residues. After removal of 6 bases from V and 4 bases from J, the junction contained 11 bases not matched to a gene. Looked up from germline, CDR1 is MNHNY and CDR2 is SVGAGI (reference sequence). This clonotype was observed at least ten times. TCRdb itself ran the 5' RACE reads through MiXCR, one entry per CDR3 protein. The table records under 25,000 distinct CDR3 sequences, over 5.5% of them present only once. Time point in this sample: sample taken at primary tumor resection. Patients with untreated early-stage non-small cell lung cancer, numbering 72, were the donors. Unsorted whole RNA of tumor, nontumor lung or frozen PBMC was sequenced.

The sample in question was PBMCs, obtained at surgery. The source is a male donor with early-stage non-small cell lung cancer. The genes are TRBV6-6 and TRBJ2-5; the match to TRBD1 covers 7 bases. CDR3 nucleotides: TGTGCCAGCAGCCTACGGGACAGCGGAGGAGAGACCCAGTACTTC. Protein sequence: CASSLRDSGGETQYF.